These 14 T cell receptor beta chains were sequenced from one sample in a study of CD8 T cells in ankylosing spondylitis. TCRdb reprocessed the 5' RACE reads with MiXCR, giving one entry per CDR3 protein. The sample consists of 450,000 or so distinct CDR3 sequences, about 25% of them appearing once. Study-wide findings and caveats: In ankylosing spondylitis blood, a motif of several highly homologous TCR beta variants appeared characteristic.

The antigens for these receptors are not known. The sequenced sample was blood, either unsorted or a sorted T cell fraction (not recorded which). Receptors originate from a male donor with ankylosing spondylitis.

This rearrangement joins TRBV29-1 to TRBJ2-1; 7 bases are a match to TRBD2. In germline, CDR1 is SQVTM, CDR2 ANQGSEA. V trimming: 7 bases; J trimming: 0 bases; junction bases outside the gene matches: 3. The CDR3 runs 13 residues. The DNA of the CDR3 is TGCAGCGCCGGGACTACCTCCTACAATGAGCAGTTCTTC. Translating it yields CSAGTTSYNEQFF.

V gene TRBV6-2 or TRBV6-3 combines with J gene TRBJ2-2; perhaps TRBD2 as D (6 bases). CDR3 length equals 14 residues. Trimming removed 6 bases from V and 0 bases from J, with 8 bases in between. The V gene's germline CDR1 is MNHEY and CDR2 SVGEGT. The CDR3 sequence is CASSPGANTGELFF. CDR3 DNA sequence: TGTGCCAGCAGCCCGGGGGCGAACACCGGGGAGCTGTTTTTT.

There are a few counts of this clonotype. CDR3 nucleotides: TGTGCCAGCAGCTTAGCGGGAGGTACCACTGGAAACACCATATATTTT. Translating it yields CASSLAGGTTGNTIYF. This sequence joins TRBV7-2 and TRBJ1-3; D is unclear. This CDR3 contains 16 residues. Deletions cut 0 bases from V and 2 bases from J, with 11 bases between. CDR1 is SGHTA, CDR2 FQGNSA, per germline.

The chain uses TRBV6-5 and TRBJ2-2; D may be TRBD2 (7 bases). Germline loops: CDR1 MNHEY, CDR2 SVGAGI. Trimming took 4 bases from V and 7 from J, leaving 19 bases between them. The CDR3 runs to 16 residues. CDR3 region: CASSSPRGTKSGELFF. The CDR3 DNA sequence: TGTGCCAGCAGTTCCCCGCGGGGGACAAAAAGCGGGGAGCTGTTTTTT.

The CDR3 DNA reads as TGTGCCAGCAGTTTGTCGTGGCTAGCCCAAGAGACCCAGTACTTC. Residues: CASSLSWLAQETQYF. V usage is TRBV27 and J usage is TRBJ2-5; perhaps TRBD2 as D (5 bases). From germline, CDR1 is MNHEY and CDR2 SMNVEV (reference sequence). The germline V and J ends were trimmed by 3 bases and 1 base, with 12 bases remaining between them. The CDR3 is 15 amino acids.

This clonotype showed up just a few times. The chain joins TRBV20-1 to TRBJ2-3, with D perhaps assigned TRBD1 or TRBD2 (5 bases each). The CDR3 extends over 17 amino acids. Germline V gene sequence: CDR1 DFQATT, CDR2 SNEGSKA (reference sequence). Trimming pared 3 bases from V and 1 base from J, leaving 20 bases between. CDR3 protein: CSASAGRVAGRTDTQYF. Here the CDR3 DNA reads TGCAGTGCTAGTGCCGGCAGGGTTGCGGGCCGCACAGATACGCAGTATTTT.

This clonotype was observed at least ten times. The chain carries TRBV12-3 or TRBV12-4 and TRBJ2-1, with D perhaps matching TRBD1 or TRBD2 (7 bases each). This CDR3 has 12 amino acids. Trimming took 5 bases from V and 9 from J, leaving 11 bases between them. The CDR3 is CASSQGEGEQFF. The CDR3 coding sequence is TGTGCCAGCAGTCAGGGGGAGGGTGAGCAGTTCTTC.

CDR3 DNA: TGTGCCACCAACCTCGGGCGCACAGATACGCAGTATTTT. This sequence encodes CATNLGRTDTQYF. The V and J genes are TRBV15 and TRBJ2-3; D gene unclear. CDR1 and CDR2 (germline): LNHNV, YYDKDF (reference sequence). CDR3 size: 13 residues. Trimming removed 7 bases at V and 1 base at J, with 9 bases between.

In its sample, this clonotype was seen a few times. V and J are TRBV20-1 and TRBJ2-1; the D call may be TRBD1 or TRBD2 (7 bases each). This CDR3 contains 15 residues. The ends were cut back, 2 bases at V and 10 bases at J, with 21 bases in the middle. The germline gives CDR1 DFQATT, CDR2 SNEGSKA (reference sequence). Here the CDR3 DNA reads TGCAGTGCTAGACAGGGGGGGAGCGGCCCAAGGGAGCAGTTCTTC. It yields the protein CSARQGGSGPREQFF.

CDR3 in amino acids: CASSLSGTGGKEKLFF. The CDR3, as DNA: TGTGCCAGCAGCTTAAGTGGGACAGGGGGCAAGGAAAAACTGTTTTTT. The chain recombines TRBV7-2 with TRBJ1-4; 12 bases line up with TRBD1. J lost 8 bases, V lost 2 bases, and 6 bases had no gene match. The CDR3 totals 16 residues. Per germline, CDR1 SGHTA and CDR2 FQGNSA.

J is TRBJ1-1 and V is TRBV20-1; D is uncertain. The CDR3 runs to 14 residues. V dropped 1 base and J dropped 0 bases, with 9 bases sitting between them. Germline loops: CDR1 DFQATT, CDR2 SNEGSKA (reference sequence). CDR3 nucleotide sequence: TGCAGTGCTAGAGGAGGCGAGCTGAACACTGAAGCTTTCTTT. Translation gives CSARGGELNTEAFF.

CDR3 sequence reads: CASSRPRGEQFF. The CDR3 DNA sequence: TGTGCCAGCAGCAGGCCCCGCGGTGAGCAGTTCTTC. The chain employs TRBV7-8 and TRBJ2-1; unclear D gene. Trimming cost V 5 bases and J 9 bases, with 11 bases left between them. The CDR3 runs to 12 residues. Germline V CDR1 and CDR2: SGHVS, FQNEAQ.

The sample holds a few counts of this clonotype. V gene TRBV27 combines with J gene TRBJ1-5; D is possibly TRBD1 (6 bases). Trimming cost V 9 bases and J 1 base, with 13 bases left between them. Germline V gene sequence: CDR1 MNHEY, CDR2 SMNVEV (reference sequence). The CDR3 covers 14 residues. The CDR3 sequence is CASALRGSNQPQHF. The DNA for the CDR3 is TGTGCCAGTGCACTCAGGGGAAGCAATCAGCCCCAGCATTTT.

The chain links TRBV5-1 to TRBJ2-7, with D perhaps TRBD2 (6 bases). Trimming shortened V by 0 bases and J by 6 bases, and 16 bases separated the two germline ends. This CDR3 has 15 amino acids. The germline V gene encodes CDR1 SGHRS and CDR2 YFSETQ. The CDR3 nucleotides are TGCGCCAGCAGCTTGGGCCTAGCGAACTTAGGCGAGCAGTACTTC. Its protein is CASSLGLANLGEQYF.